The 13 T cell receptor beta chains below were found in one sample sequenced in a study of shared clonotypes between healthy human individuals. TCRdb keeps only in-frame clones here, not all; method: immunoSEQ multiplex PCR. The table lists about 980,000 clones, 60% to 85% of them singletons, with approximately 1.5% in the top ten. Sample: memory CD4+ T cells sorted from blood. The subset is: CD45RA-negative fraction. The receptors come from a young man in good health.

This clone was counted a few times. V usage is TRBV5-1 and J usage is TRBJ2-3, with 10 bases fitting TRBD1. The V gene's germline CDR1 is SGHRS and CDR2 YFSETQ. This CDR3 contains 15 residues. V was pared by 3 bases and J by 5 bases, with 6 bases of the junction left unmatched. As DNA, the CDR3 is TGCGCCAGCAGCTATCACGGACAGGGGGAAGATACGCAGTATTTT. Amino acids: CASSYHGQGEDTQYF.

This chain's CDR3 is CAISGGDNEQFF. The CDR3 DNA reads as TGTGCCATCAGTGGGGGGGACAATGAGCAGTTCTTC. The chain recombines TRBV10-3 with TRBJ2-1, with D possibly being TRBD2 (6 bases). V was shortened by 4 bases and J by 5 bases, with 6 bases between the two germline ends. Germline assignment: CDR1 ENHRY and CDR2 SYGVKD. This CDR3 region has 12 residues.

This chain links TRBV6-5 with TRBJ2-2, with 9 positions matching TRBD2. Germline lookup yields CDR1 MNHEY and CDR2 SVGAGI. Unmatched junction bases numbered 3, after V lost 6 bases and J lost 1 base. CDR3 length equals 15 residues. CDR3 loop: CASRKTSGNTGELFF. Written as DNA, the CDR3 is TGTGCCAGCAGGAAGACTAGCGGGAACACCGGGGAGCTGTTTTTT.

The chain employs TRBV5-1 and TRBJ2-1; maybe TRBD1 (5 bases). Trimming removed 6 bases at V and 0 bases at J, with 10 bases between. This CDR3 is 14 amino acids long. CDR1 is SGHRS, CDR2 YFSETQ, per germline. The CDR3 sequence is CASKQDSSYNEQFF. The DNA for the CDR3 is TGCGCCAGCAAACAGGATTCCTCCTACAATGAGCAGTTCTTC.

This chain links TRBV7-9 with TRBJ1-1; 7 nucleotides agree with TRBD1. The CDR3 totals 16 residues. V shed 2 bases and J 0 bases; nucleotides not matched to a gene: 6. Germline V gene lookup returns CDR1 SEHNR and CDR2 FQNEAQ (reference sequence). CDR3 bases: TGTGCCAGCAGCTTACCTCGGACAGGAATGAACACTGAAGCTTTCTTT. Amino acids: CASSLPRTGMNTEAFF.

The rearrangement links TRBV30 to TRBJ1-2; 9 bases are a match to TRBD1. Germline V gene sequence: CDR1 GTSNPN, CDR2 SVGIG (reference sequence). After removal of 0 bases from V and 7 bases from J, the junction contained 3 bases not matched to a gene. The CDR3 spans 13 residues. The chain's CDR3 is CAWSVGQGAGYTF. CDR3 nucleotide sequence: TGTGCCTGGAGTGTGGGACAGGGAGCTGGCTACACCTTC.

This chain uses TRBV10-3 with TRBJ1-2, with TRBD1 as a possible D gene (5 bases). Germline CDR1 is ENHRY and CDR2 is SYGVKD. The CDR3 loop spans 13 amino acids. The ends were cut back, 10 bases at V and 5 bases at J, with 17 bases in the middle. The CDR3 DNA follows: TGTGCCACCAGCGGGGGGGAACGTTATGGCTACACCTTC. This gives the protein CATSGGERYGYTF.

This clone was picked up one time. V and J are TRBV5-5 and TRBJ1-4; TRBD1 matches 8 bases. The germline V gene encodes CDR1 SGHKS and CDR2 YYEKEE (reference sequence). This CDR3 contains 16 residues. V was pared by 3 bases and J by 8 bases, with 12 bases of the junction left unmatched. The CDR3 DNA reads as TGTGCCAGCAGCTGGGGTTCGGGACAGGCTAGGGAAAAACTGTTTTTT. This translates into CASSWGSGQAREKLFF.

V is TRBV28 and J is TRBJ1-5; D is uncertain. CDR1 is MDHEN, CDR2 SYDVKM, per germline. Between the trimmed V and J ends, which lost 2 bases and 3 bases, there was a span of 14 bases. The length of the CDR3 is 16 residues. The CDR3 is CASSLPAGAFNQPQHF. The DNA of the CDR3 is TGTGCCAGCAGTTTACCCGCAGGAGCTTTCAATCAGCCCCAGCATTTT.

The gene calls are TRBV7-9 and TRBJ1-5, with D possibly being TRBD1 (5 bases). The germline CDR1 and CDR2 sequences are SEHNR and FQNEAQ (reference sequence). Trimming removed 8 bases at V and 5 bases at J, with 13 bases between. The CDR3 sequence is 13 residues long. CDR3 loop: CASSPMGDQPQHF. The DNA of the CDR3 is TGTGCCAGCTCCCCCATGGGGGATCAGCCCCAGCATTTT. Full variable domain (remainder filled in from reference TRBV7-9 and TRBJ1-5): DTGVSQNPRHKITKRGQNVTFRCDPISEHNRLYWYRQTLGQGPEFLTYFQNEAQLEKSRLLSDRFSAERPKGSFSTLEIQRTEQGDSAMYLCASSPMGDQPQHFGDGTRLSIL.

This rearrangement joins TRBV11-2 to TRBJ2-3; 9 bases align to TRBD2. Trimming at V came to 2 bases and at J to 1 base, leaving 7 bases not matched to a gene. This CDR3 has 17 amino acids. Germline lookup yields CDR1 SGHAT and CDR2 FQNNGV. CDR3 sequence reads: CASSLFVTSGRTDTQYF. CDR3 sequence (DNA): TGTGCCAGCAGCTTATTCGTGACTAGCGGCCGCACAGATACGCAGTATTTT.

The chain carries TRBV30 and TRBJ2-3; D might be TRBD1 (5 bases). V dropped 5 bases and J dropped 0 bases, with 9 bases sitting between them. This CDR3 is 13 amino acids long. Germline CDR1 and CDR2: GTSNPN and SVGIG (reference sequence). CDR3 sequence reads: CAWQGASTDTQYF. CDR3 in DNA: TGTGCCTGGCAAGGGGCCAGCACAGATACGCAGTATTTT.

This clone has a handful of counts. The chain links TRBV6-1 to TRBJ1-5; 8 bases align to TRBD1. V shed 4 bases, J shed 7 bases, and the junction held 6 bases outside the gene matches. From germline, CDR1 is MNHNS and CDR2 SASEGT. The CDR3 is 14 residues long. The CDR3 DNA sequence: TGTGCCAGCAGTGGAGACAGGGGTCGGCAGCCCCAGCATTTT. Amino acid sequence: CASSGDRGRQPQHF.